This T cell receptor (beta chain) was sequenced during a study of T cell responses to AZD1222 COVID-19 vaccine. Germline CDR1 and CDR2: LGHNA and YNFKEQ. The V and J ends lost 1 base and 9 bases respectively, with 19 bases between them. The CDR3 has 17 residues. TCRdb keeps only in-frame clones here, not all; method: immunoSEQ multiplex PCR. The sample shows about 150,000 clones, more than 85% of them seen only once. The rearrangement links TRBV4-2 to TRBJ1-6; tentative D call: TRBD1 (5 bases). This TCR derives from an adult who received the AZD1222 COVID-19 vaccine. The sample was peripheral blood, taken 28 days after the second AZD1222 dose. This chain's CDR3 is CASSQGPLRDGSSPLHF. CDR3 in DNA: TGTGCCAGCAGCCAAGGTCCTCTCAGGGACGGAAGTTCACCCCTCCACTTT.